This T cell receptor (beta chain) was obtained from a study of blood T cell repertoires in COVID-19. The germline CDR1 and CDR2 sequences are SNHLY and FYNNEI. The CDR3 is made up of 14 amino acids. V shed 7 bases, J shed 9 bases, and the junction held 12 bases outside the gene matches. The method was immunoSEQ multiplex PCR; TCRdb's version includes in-frame clones alone and lacks a portion of them. The sample holds more than 95,000 clones, less than 95% seen once. This clonotype was obtained from a man aged 55-75 years with acute or convalescent COVID-19. This sequence joins TRBV2 and TRBJ2-1; 7 bases align to TRBD2. The sample was peripheral blood. The CDR3 here is CASTQGASGVEQFF. Here the CDR3 DNA reads TGTGCCAGCACCCAAGGGGCTAGCGGAGTTGAGCAGTTCTTC.